This is a list of T cell receptor beta chains from one sample in a study of T cells expressing NK-cell markers. Each CDR3 protein gets one entry in TCRdb, which reprocessed the 5' RACE reads and gives no DNA. The clone table shows around 380,000 distinct CDR3 sequences, with the ten largest holding around 10%. Input material: blood T cells: a sorted CD56 or NKG2C T cell subset, CD4+ or CD8+ T cells, or bulk PBMC T cells (not recorded which). These receptors all stem from a woman between 45 and 65 years old in good health. CDR3s include the opening cysteine and the closing phenylalanine or tryptophan. The order of the fields is V gene, J gene, CDR3 protein.

>TRBV6-5|TRBJ2-1
CASSYSLTYNEQFF
>TRBV27|TRBJ2-7
CASTPAEAGRGNEQYF
>TRBV4-2|TRBJ1-5
CASSPTAGQINQPQHF
>TRBV29-1|TRBJ2-4
CSVEELAKNIQYF
>TRBV11-3|TRBJ2-1
CASSSWDDEQFF
>TRBV28|TRBJ2-2
CASSPTQGATGELFF
>TRBV27|TRBJ2-1
CASSFRNGLAGGNEQFF
>TRBV5-8|TRBJ2-3
CASSPGTGSKGTDTQYF
>TRBV20-1|TRBJ2-5
CSARLFLQETQYF
>TRBV12-3/TRBV12-4|TRBJ2-4
CASSIRQVAKNIQYF
>TRBV29-1|TRBJ1-2
CSVGKGATNYGYTF
>TRBV28|TRBJ1-5
CASRGTGAIQPQHF
>TRBV18|TRBJ2-1
CASSPPTGGSYNEQFF
>TRBV3-1|TRBJ2-6
CASSQILAVAGANVLTF
>TRBV15|TRBJ2-7
CATSRDLLAGVREQYF
>TRBV30|TRBJ1-1
CAWSAPYLGQKNTEAFF
>TRBV18|TRBJ2-5
CASSPPGTQYF
>TRBV6-1|TRBJ2-1
CASSAGTGAYNEQFF
>TRBV4-1|TRBJ2-7
CASSPTPGGMAYEQYF
>TRBV4-1|TRBJ2-1
CASSQVVSGSYNEQFF
>TRBV4-1|TRBJ1-2
CASSQGQGVYGYTF
>TRBV29-1|TRBJ2-7
CSVGQVSSYEQYF
>TRBV15|TRBJ2-5
CATSRPLVYQETQYF
>TRBV20-1|TRBJ1-6
CSARDPRGSPPLHF
>TRBV6-6|TRBJ1-4
CASRRDRERSEKLFF
>TRBV29-1|TRBJ2-7
CSVGLWGLEQYF
>TRBV5-4|TRBJ2-3
CASSPLAEHTQYF
>TRBV18|TRBJ1-1
CASAKGNTEAFF
>TRBV27|TRBJ2-7
CASSLSPSGSYEQYF
>TRBV4-1|TRBJ1-5
CASSRGQSLPQHF
>TRBV7-9|TRBJ2-1
CALTGLTYNEQFF
>TRBV20-1|TRBJ1-1
CSARHTGGTEAFF
>TRBV12-3/TRBV12-4|TRBJ1-4
CASRARSPGNEKLFF
>TRBV20-1|TRBJ2-3
CSAPLKAGVGDTQYF
>TRBV5-1|TRBJ2-5
CASSSGLAGSVETQYF
>TRBV12-3/TRBV12-4|TRBJ1-1
CASRHDRDHPEAFF
>TRBV6-1|TRBJ1-1
CASSLQGGQAFF
>TRBV29-1|TRBJ1-1
CSVDGGAMNTEAFF
>TRBV5-1|TRBJ2-3
CASSETSGALTDTQYF
>TRBV28|TRBJ1-6
CASRRRLGNSPLHF
>TRBV24-1|TRBJ2-4
CATSDFEWAKNIQYF
>TRBV4-1|TRBJ1-6
CASSQTGQTSSPLHF
>TRBV2|TRBJ2-7
CASSGGAGGTTYEQYF
>TRBV10-3|TRBJ1-5
CAISEEMTGGPWRPQHF
>TRBV15|TRBJ2-1
CSSGSHYNEQFF
>TRBV24-1|TRBJ2-1
CATSDLGGGSYNEQFF
>TRBV20-1|TRBJ2-2
CSARDTSGHGELFF
>TRBV12-3/TRBV12-4|TRBJ1-1
CASSRGLNTEAFF
>TRBV7-6|TRBJ1-1
CASSGGTEAFF
>TRBV29-1|TRBJ2-7
CSGRSGNSNEQYF
>TRBV5-5|TRBJ2-5
CASSPTSVMSETQYF
>TRBV12-3/TRBV12-4|TRBJ1-1
CASSPIPLFLTGEATEAFF
>TRBV12-3/TRBV12-4|TRBJ1-2
CASSLDGTNYGYTF
>TRBV5-6|TRBJ2-3
CASSPNRGRDTQYF
>TRBV5-1|TRBJ2-5
CASSSAGDDETQYF
>TRBV4-2|TRBJ2-1
CASSQDGLAASYNEQFF
>TRBV2|TRBJ2-3
CASRLQLRDTQYF
>TRBV7-2|TRBJ2-3
CASSFGLAGTDTQYF
>TRBV6-6|TRBJ1-6
CASRVLSSYNSPLHF